The sequence of this T cell receptor (beta chain) was determined in a study of cytomegalovirus exposure and HLA in healthy donors. The study ran its PCR with 60 Vbeta and 13 Jbeta primers. Produced via immunoSEQ multiplex PCR; TCRdb's table is partial and in-frame only. The sample has about 160,000 clones, approximately 81% seen once. The clonotype comes from a boy aged 2 to 10 in good health and CMV-seronegative. The sequencing input was PBMCs.

The CDR3 region has the DNA TGTGCCAGCAGCTTGGTTAAGAGAAGCGGGGGTCCCTACAATGAGCAGTTCTTC. It yields the protein CASSLVKRSGGPYNEQFF. The chain recombines TRBV5-8 with TRBJ2-1, with 8 nucleotides matching TRBD2. The V gene end was trimmed by 0 bases and the J gene end by 2 bases; junction bases not matched to a gene: 10. Germline V lookup: CDR1 SGHTS, CDR2 YDEGEE. The CDR3 loop spans 18 amino acids.